Listed here is a single T cell receptor beta chain. Some clones are missing from TCRdb's copy, which holds only in-frame ones; the method was immunoSEQ multiplex PCR. Among about 100,000 clones listed, more than 90% were seen once. The data stem from a study of siplizumab effects on memory and regulatory T cells. The sequencing sample was made of CD4+ T cells sorted from blood. The TCR was taken from a human donor in good health. Some clones in this sample may be carry-over from other donors' samples.

CDR3 DNA sequence: TGTGCCAGCGGAATGAGGGGCGATAATTCACCCCTCCACTTT. Protein product: CASGMRGDNSPLHF. The rearrangement links TRBV6-5 to TRBJ1-6; TRBD1 might be the D (5 bases). Trimming left V 8 bases short and J 5 bases short, with 13 bases between. Germline loops: CDR1 MNHEY, CDR2 SVGAGI. The CDR3 loop spans 14 amino acids.